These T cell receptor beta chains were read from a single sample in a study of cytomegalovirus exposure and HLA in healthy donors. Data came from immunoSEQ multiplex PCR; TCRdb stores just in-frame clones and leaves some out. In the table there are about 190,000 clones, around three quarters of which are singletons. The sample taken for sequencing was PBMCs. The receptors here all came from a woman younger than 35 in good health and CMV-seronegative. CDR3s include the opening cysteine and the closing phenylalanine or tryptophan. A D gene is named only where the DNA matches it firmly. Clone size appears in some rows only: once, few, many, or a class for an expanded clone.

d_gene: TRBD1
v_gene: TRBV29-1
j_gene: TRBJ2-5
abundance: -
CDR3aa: CSVGKGQGFQETQYF
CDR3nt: TGCAGCGTAGGAAAAGGACAGGGGTTCCAAGAGACCCAGTACTTC

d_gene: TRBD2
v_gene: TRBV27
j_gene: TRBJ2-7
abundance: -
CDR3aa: CASTQRGGINEQYF
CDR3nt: TGTGCCAGCACCCAGCGGGGAGGAATCAACGAGCAGTACTTC

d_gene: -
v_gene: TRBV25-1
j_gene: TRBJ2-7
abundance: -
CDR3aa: CASTPRGGSNYYEQYF
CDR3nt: TGTGCCAGCACCCCTCGCGGCGGCTCCAATTACTACGAGCAGTACTTC

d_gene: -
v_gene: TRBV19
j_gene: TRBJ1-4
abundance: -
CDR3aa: CASSHRVGEKLFF
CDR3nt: TGTGCCAGTAGCCACAGGGTAGGTGAAAAACTGTTTTTT

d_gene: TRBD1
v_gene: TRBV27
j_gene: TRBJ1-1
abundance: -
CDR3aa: CASSLRGQENTEAFF
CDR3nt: TGTGCCAGCAGTTTAAGGGGACAGGAGAACACTGAAGCTTTCTTT

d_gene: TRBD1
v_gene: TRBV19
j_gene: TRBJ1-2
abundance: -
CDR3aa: CASARQGNPNGYTF
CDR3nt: TGTGCCAGTGCCCGACAGGGAAACCCCAATGGCTACACCTTC

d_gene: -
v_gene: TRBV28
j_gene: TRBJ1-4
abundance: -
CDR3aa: CASSLILTATNEKLFF
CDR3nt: TGTGCCAGCAGTTTAATATTGACAGCAACTAATGAAAAACTGTTTTTT

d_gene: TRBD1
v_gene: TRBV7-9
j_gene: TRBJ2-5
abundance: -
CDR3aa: CSSSLSGQGARDGETQYF
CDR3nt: TGTTCCAGCAGCTTATCGGGACAGGGGGCGCGTGATGGAGAGACCCAGTACTTC

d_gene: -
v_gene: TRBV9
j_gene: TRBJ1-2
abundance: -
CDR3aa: CASSVDLVEYGYTF
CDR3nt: TGTGCCAGCAGCGTAGATTTGGTGGAGTATGGCTACACCTTC

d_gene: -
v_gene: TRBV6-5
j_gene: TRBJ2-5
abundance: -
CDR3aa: CASSYAGDAQETQYF
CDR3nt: TGTGCCAGCAGTTACGCAGGGGATGCCCAAGAGACCCAGTACTTC

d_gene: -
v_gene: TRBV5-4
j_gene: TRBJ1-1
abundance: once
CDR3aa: CTSSLDYRGAGTEAFF
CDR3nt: TGTACCAGCAGCTTGGATTATCGGGGGGCTGGCACTGAAGCTTTCTTT

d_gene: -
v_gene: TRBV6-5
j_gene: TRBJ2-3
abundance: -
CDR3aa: CASRRPWEPDTQYF
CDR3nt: TGTGCCAGCAGACGTCCGTGGGAGCCAGATACGCAGTATTTT

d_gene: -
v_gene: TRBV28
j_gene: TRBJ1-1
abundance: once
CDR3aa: CASSFPFTNTEAFF
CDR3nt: TGTGCCAGCAGTTTCCCATTCACAAACACTGAAGCTTTCTTT

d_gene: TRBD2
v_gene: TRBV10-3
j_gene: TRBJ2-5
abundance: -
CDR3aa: CAISDTTWTSGEQETQYF
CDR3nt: TGTGCCATCAGTGACACGACATGGACTAGCGGGGAGCAAGAGACCCAGTACTTC

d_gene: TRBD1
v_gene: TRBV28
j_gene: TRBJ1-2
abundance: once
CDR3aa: CATKMTGTVLSAYTF
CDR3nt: TGTGCCACGAAAATGACGGGGACAGTGTTGTCTGCCTACACCTTC

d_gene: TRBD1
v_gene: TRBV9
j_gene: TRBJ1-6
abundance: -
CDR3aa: CASSVDSGQGNSPLHF
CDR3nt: TGTGCCAGCAGCGTAGATTCGGGACAGGGGAATTCACCCCTCCACTTT

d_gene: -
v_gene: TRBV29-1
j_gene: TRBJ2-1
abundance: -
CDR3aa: CSVESGQSPHNEQFF
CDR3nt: TGCAGCGTTGAAAGCGGCCAGTCTCCCCACAATGAGCAGTTCTTC

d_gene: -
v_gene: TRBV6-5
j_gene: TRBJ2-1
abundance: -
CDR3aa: CAISTGVSAEQFF
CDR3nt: TGTGCCATCTCGACGGGAGTATCGGCTGAGCAGTTCTTC

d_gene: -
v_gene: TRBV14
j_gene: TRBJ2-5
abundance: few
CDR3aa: CASSHFTLEETQYF
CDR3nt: TGTGCCAGCAGCCACTTCACTCTAGAAGAGACCCAGTACTTC

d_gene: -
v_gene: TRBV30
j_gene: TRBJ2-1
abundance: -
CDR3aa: CAWSEASTVFDEQFF
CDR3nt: TGTGCCTGGAGTGAGGCTAGCACCGTCTTTGATGAGCAGTTCTTC

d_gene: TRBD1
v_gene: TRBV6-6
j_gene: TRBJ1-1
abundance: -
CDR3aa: CASSYAQGKGTEAFF
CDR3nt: TGTGCCAGCAGTTACGCACAGGGGAAAGGGACTGAAGCTTTCTTT

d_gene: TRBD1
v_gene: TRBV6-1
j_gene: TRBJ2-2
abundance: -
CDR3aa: CASSGDSPTGELFF
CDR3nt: TGTGCCAGCAGCGGGGACAGCCCCACCGGGGAGCTGTTTTTT

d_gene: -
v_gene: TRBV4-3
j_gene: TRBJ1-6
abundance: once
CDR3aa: CASSQDPLSSYNSPLHF
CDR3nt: TGCGCCAGCAGCCAAGACCCCCTGAGCTCCTATAATTCACCCCTCCACTTT

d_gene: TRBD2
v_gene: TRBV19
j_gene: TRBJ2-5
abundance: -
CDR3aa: CASSKGLAGQETQYF
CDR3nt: TGTGCCAGTAGTAAGGGATTAGCGGGGCAAGAGACCCAGTACTTC

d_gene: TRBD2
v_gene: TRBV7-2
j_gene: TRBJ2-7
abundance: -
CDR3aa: CASSLTSGYEQYF
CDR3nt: TGTGCCAGCAGCTTGACTAGCGGCTACGAGCAGTACTTC

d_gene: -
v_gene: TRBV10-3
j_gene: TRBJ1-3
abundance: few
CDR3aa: CAISDGQRSGNTIYF
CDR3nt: TGTGCCATCAGTGACGGACAACGCTCTGGAAACACCATATATTTT